This T cell receptor (beta chain) appears in the sequencing data of a study of T cells in localized non-small cell lung cancer. Points on this clone: The target antigen is unknown.

Findings and limits, study-wide: Adjacent uninvolved lung had the highest clonality, suggesting focused antigen responses.

The repertoire was sequenced with immunoSEQ multiplex PCR; TCRdb's copy has only in-frame clones and lacks some. The repertoire holds about 19,000 clones, with about 93% as singletons. This sample comprised peripheral blood, obtained before any cancer treatment. The TCR comes from a male donor at least 60 years old with stage I squamous cell lung carcinoma.

The CDR3 DNA is TGTGCCAGCAGCCCAACAGGGCACGAGCAGTACTTC. The encoded protein is CASSPTGHEQYF. The J gene is TRBJ2-7, the V gene TRBV7-2; tentatively, D is TRBD1 (6 bases). This CDR3 is 12 amino acids long. CDR1 SGHTA and CDR2 FQGNSA come from the germline V gene. V lost 5 bases to trimming and J lost 5 bases, with 10 bases between them.